A single sample gave rise to the 28 T cell receptor beta chains below, sequenced in a study of blood T cell repertoires in COVID-19. Sequenced by immunoSEQ multiplex PCR; TCRdb stores in-frame clones only, minus some. The sample holds around 310,000 clones, roughly 90% seen once. The specimen sequenced was PBMCs or T cells enriched from blood (not recorded which). All receptors derive from a woman aged 25 to 39 who had recovered from COVID-19.

The CDR3 loop is CASTKGGTAYEQYF. The CDR3 region has the DNA TGTGCCAGCACCAAAGGTGGGACAGCCTACGAGCAGTACTTC. The chain joins TRBV6-5 to TRBJ2-7, with 7 bases that match TRBD1. The CDR3 contains 14 residues. The ends lost 7 bases at V and 2 bases at J; junction bases unmatched: 8. Germline values: CDR1 MNHEY, CDR2 SVGAGI.

The chain joins TRBV4-1 to TRBJ2-3, with 16 positions matching TRBD2. J was trimmed by 5 bases and V by 5 bases; bases with no gene match: 4. The CDR3 totals 16 residues. From germline, CDR1 is MGHRA and CDR2 YSYEKL. CDR3 DNA: TGCGCCAGCAGCATGGGACTAGCGGGAGGGGGAGATACGCAGTATTTT. Translation gives CASSMGLAGGGDTQYF.

This sequence joins TRBV7-9 and TRBJ2-1, with 7 nucleotides matching TRBD1. After removal of 8 bases from V and 1 base from J, the junction contained 11 bases not matched to a gene. Germline loops: CDR1 SEHNR, CDR2 FQNEAQ (reference sequence). CDR3 length: 16 amino acids. The chain's CDR3 is CASVPWDSRSYNEQFF. The CDR3 DNA reads TGTGCCAGCGTGCCATGGGACAGCCGGTCCTACAATGAGCAGTTCTTC.

This clone was found a few times. V is TRBV12-5 and J is TRBJ1-6; no definite D call. This CDR3 comprises 15 residues. CDR1 LGHNT and CDR2 FRNRAP come from the germline V gene. The ends were cut back, 6 bases at V and 7 bases at J, with 16 bases in the middle. Here the CDR3 reads CASGSPGKRNSPLHF. As DNA, the CDR3 is TGTGCTAGTGGCTCGCCGGGAAAACGGAATTCACCCCTCCACTTT.

Concerning this clone: Different DNA sequences within this sample yield the same CDR3. The CDR3 region has the DNA TGTGCCAGCAGTTTAGGACAGGGGTATGGCTACACCTTC. As protein: CASSLGQGYGYTF. V is TRBV12-3 or TRBV12-4 and J is TRBJ1-2, with 8 bases identical to TRBD1. Losses at the gene ends were 1 base for V and 5 bases for J; bases not matched to a gene: 0. CDR3 size: 13 residues.

In this sample, this clone turned up a few times. This CDR3 is also generated by other DNA sequences in the sample. The chain is built from TRBV29-1 and TRBJ1-1; maybe TRBD1 (5 bases). This CDR3 has 11 amino acids. Looked up from germline, CDR1 is SQVTM and CDR2 is ANQGSEA. Deletions cut 3 bases from V and 4 bases from J, with 6 bases between. The CDR3 is CSVDRGTEAFF. The CDR3 coding sequence is TGCAGCGTTGATAGGGGCACTGAAGCTTTCTTT.

The chain carries TRBV15 and TRBJ2-1, with 7 nucleotides matching TRBD2. The CDR3 sequence is 15 residues long. Germline lookup yields CDR1 LNHNV and CDR2 YYDKDF (reference sequence). The V and J ends lost 3 bases and 6 bases, in that order; junction bases with no gene match: 8. CDR3 amino acids: CATSSSSGQRNEQFF. The CDR3 coding sequence is TGTGCCACCAGCAGTTCTAGCGGCCAACGCAATGAGCAGTTCTTC. The whole variable domain, remainder taken from reference TRBV15 and TRBJ2-1, is DAMVIQNPRYQVTQFGKPVTLSCSQTLNHNVMYWYQQKSSQAPKLLFHYYDKDFNNEADTPDNFQSRRPNTSFCFLDIRSPGLGDTAMYLCATSSSSGQRNEQFFGPGTRLTVL.

This clone has just one count. The chain carries TRBV27 and TRBJ2-1; 9 bases match TRBD2. V dropped 10 bases and J dropped 1; count of bases not matched to a gene: 20. The CDR3 has 19 residues. CDR1 is MNHEY and CDR2 is SMNVEV in the germline V gene (reference sequence). The CDR3 bases are TGTGCCACCTCCACCACCAGCTGGGTAGCGGGAGTTTCCTACAATGAGCAGTTCTTC. The encoded protein is CATSTTSWVAGVSYNEQFF.

The chain combines TRBV5-6 with TRBJ2-1, with D unclear. The germline V and J ends were trimmed by 4 bases and 9 bases, with 11 bases remaining between them. Germline CDR1 and CDR2: SGHDT and YYEEEE. This CDR3 is built from 12 residues. CDR3 sequence reads: CASSLRTVEQFF. Written as DNA, the CDR3 is TGTGCCAGCAGCCTACGAACGGTTGAGCAGTTCTTC.

DNA for the CDR3: TGTGCCAGCTTTCTTCCCAACCGGGACAGACATGGATTCTTC. Its translation: CASFLPNRDRHGFF. The J gene is TRBJ2-1, the V gene TRBV7-2, with TRBD1 matching 7 bases. CDR1 is SGHTA and CDR2 is FQGNSA in the germline V gene. Germline trimming cut 8 bases from V and 16 bases from J; bases unmatched to any gene: 20. This CDR3 has 14 residues.

The rearrangement uses TRBV6-4 and TRBJ2-2, with D hard to call. V dropped 3 bases and J dropped 4 bases, with 6 bases sitting between them. Per the germline V gene, CDR1 is MRHNA and CDR2 is SNTAGT. CDR3 size: 13 residues. The CDR3 DNA sequence: TGTGCCAGCAGTGAGAAGCCCACCGGGGAGCTGTTTTTT. It yields the protein CASSEKPTGELFF.

The rearrangement joins TRBV7-3 to TRBJ2-2, with D possibly being TRBD1 (5 bases). Germline loops: CDR1 SGHTA, CDR2 FQGTGA. Between the trimmed V and J ends, which lost 1 base and 0 bases, there was a span of 9 bases. The CDR3 runs to 16 residues. CDR3 region: CASSLMGQANTGELFF. CDR3 DNA sequence: TGTGCCAGCAGCTTAATGGGGCAAGCGAACACCGGGGAGCTGTTTTTT.

The V and J genes are TRBV3-1 (or the pseudogene TRBV3-2) and TRBJ2-3, with 9 bases identical to TRBD2. CDR3 size: 15 residues. The germline V gene has CDR1 LGHDT and CDR2 YNNKEL (reference sequence). V trimming: 1 base; J trimming: 2 bases; junction bases outside the gene matches: 1. The CDR3 loop reads CASSQGLADTDTQYF. The CDR3 bases are TGTGCCAGCAGCCAAGGACTAGCGGACACAGATACGCAGTATTTT.

CDR3 residues: CASSSRGMDADTQYF. The CDR3, as DNA: TGTGCCAGCAGCTCCAGGGGGATGGATGCCGATACGCAGTATTTT. The chain is built from TRBV21-1 and TRBJ2-3; whether TRBD1, the table's D call, matches the DNA was not checked. TRBV21-1 is assigned pseudogene status. This CDR3 has 15 amino acids.

The chain links TRBV28 to TRBJ2-2; D unresolved. V was shortened by 7 bases and J by 0 bases, with 15 bases between the two germline ends. The CDR3 runs to 16 residues. In germline, CDR1 is MDHEN, CDR2 SYDVKM. The CDR3: CASTMLGTPNTGELFF. The CDR3 DNA reads as TGTGCCAGCACCATGCTTGGCACCCCGAACACCGGGGAGCTGTTTTTT.

CDR3 sequence reads: CASSPNNYEQYF. The CDR3 region has the DNA TGTGCCAGCTCACCTAACAACTACGAGCAGTACTTC. The chain carries TRBV18 and TRBJ2-7, with no clear D. Germline V gene data show CDR1 as KGHSH and CDR2 as LQKENI. There are 12 residues in the CDR3. The V gene lost 3 bases and the J gene lost 3 bases, with 6 bases spanning the gap. Supplemented by reference TRBV18 and TRBJ2-7, the full variable domain reads NAGVMQNPRHLVRRRGQEARLRCSPMKGHSHVYWYRQLPEEGLKFMVYLQKENIIDESGMPKERFSAEFPKEGPSILRIQQVVRGDSAAYFCASSPNNYEQYFGPGTRLTVT.

The chain employs TRBV6-5 and TRBJ2-5, with D possibly matching TRBD1 (6 bases). Germline values: CDR1 MNHEY, CDR2 SVGAGI. The CDR3 consists of 13 residues. V was trimmed by 6 bases and J by 4 bases, leaving 12 bases between them. The CDR3 bases are TGTGCCAGCAGGTTGGACAGCCTAGAGACCCAGTACTTC. Amino acids: CASRLDSLETQYF.

V gene TRBV7-2 combines with J gene TRBJ1-2; D gene ambiguous. CDR3 length: 11 amino acids. Germline V CDR1 and CDR2: SGHTA, FQGNSA. V gave up 2 bases and J gave up 7 bases, with 5 bases separating them. The chain's CDR3 is CASSLSSGYTF. CDR3 coding DNA: TGTGCCAGCAGCTTATCATCTGGCTACACCTTC.

This sequence joins TRBV5-1 and TRBJ2-1; 7 bases fit TRBD1. V gave up 3 bases and J gave up 0 bases; unmatched junction bases: 6. CDR3 length: 16 amino acids. Per germline, CDR1 SGHRS and CDR2 YFSETQ. In DNA, the CDR3 is TGCGCCAGCAGCTCGACAGGGTACAGCTCCTACAATGAGCAGTTCTTC. The encoded protein is CASSSTGYSSYNEQFF.

The chain uses TRBV18 and TRBJ1-1; 10 bases are shared with TRBD1. Germline lookup yields CDR1 KGHSH and CDR2 LQKENI. The length of the CDR3 is 14 residues. The V and J ends lost 4 bases and 5 bases, in that order; junction bases with no gene match: 4. CDR3 sequence: CASSLGQGMTEAFF. CDR3 bases: TGTGCCAGCTCACTGGGACAGGGGATGACTGAAGCTTTCTTT.

This rearrangement joins TRBV4-2 to TRBJ1-6; the D is unclear. The V gene's germline CDR1 is LGHNA and CDR2 YNFKEQ. The CDR3 length is 16 residues. V was shortened by 4 bases and J by 9 bases, with 19 bases between the two germline ends. CDR3 protein: CASSPEYAAATSPLHF. The CDR3 DNA sequence: TGTGCCAGCAGCCCCGAATACGCTGCCGCTACTTCACCCCTCCACTTT.

The genes are TRBV28 and TRBJ1-2, with D perhaps matching TRBD1 (5 bases). Germline CDR1 MDHEN, CDR2 SYDVKM. Trimming left V 6 bases short and J 3 bases short, with 11 bases between. CDR3 size: 13 residues. The CDR3 is CASSVGGDYGYTF. The CDR3 region has the DNA TGTGCCAGCAGCGTTGGAGGGGACTATGGCTACACCTTC.

This clone was picked up a small number of times. The chain uses TRBV18 and TRBJ2-7; D call uncertain. The CDR3 spans 14 residues. With 1 base removed from V and 2 bases from J, the gap between germline ends came to 9 bases. Looked up from germline, CDR1 is KGHSH and CDR2 is LQKENI. CDR3 protein: CASSPLSDTYEQYF. The CDR3 DNA follows: TGTGCCAGCTCACCACTCTCTGACACCTACGAGCAGTACTTC.

This clone has just one count. V is TRBV7-6 and J is TRBJ1-1; 8 positions match TRBD1. The CDR3 contains 15 residues. The V gene end was trimmed by 3 bases and the J gene end by 6 bases; junction bases not matched to a gene: 9. The germline CDR1 and CDR2 sequences are SGHVS and FNYEAQ. The CDR3 spells CASSLTGEPLAEAFF. The CDR3 DNA sequence: TGTGCCAGCAGCTTGACAGGGGAGCCTTTAGCTGAAGCTTTCTTT.

There are many counts of this clone. The chain carries TRBV12-3 or TRBV12-4 and TRBJ1-5, with D unresolved. V lost 6 bases and J 4 bases, leaving 10 bases between the germline ends. The CDR3 is 13 residues long. The DNA of the CDR3 is TGTGCCAGCAGCTGGGAGTTGAATCAGCCCCAGCATTTT. It codes for CASSWELNQPQHF.

The V gene is TRBV7-2, the J gene TRBJ1-2; the D gene is possibly TRBD1 (5 bases). In germline, CDR1 is SGHTA, CDR2 FQGNSA. The CDR3 has 15 amino acids. V lost 1 base and J lost 1, with 10 bases in between. The CDR3 sequence: CASSLELGHNYGYTF. The DNA of the CDR3 is TGTGCCAGCAGCTTAGAACTGGGGCATAACTATGGCTACACCTTC.

This clone appeared a single time. This chain links TRBV3-1 (or the pseudogene TRBV3-2) with TRBJ1-2; no firm D call. Germline CDR1 is LGHDT and CDR2 is YNNKEL (reference sequence). Trimming took off 1 base at V and 4 bases at J, with 13 bases between the two ends. CDR3 length equals 15 residues. The CDR3 loop reads CASSQVSHSSYGYTF. In DNA form, the CDR3 reads TGTGCCAGCAGCCAAGTATCCCACAGCTCCTATGGCTACACCTTC.

V and J are TRBV2 and TRBJ2-2, with D maybe TRBD1 (5 bases). The CDR3 totals 15 residues. V lost 3 bases, J lost 5 bases, and 13 bases lay in between. Germline loops: CDR1 SNHLY, CDR2 FYNNEI. CDR3 DNA: TGTGCCAGCAGTGAGGGCAGGGCGCGGACCGGGGAGCTGTTTTTT. It codes for CASSEGRARTGELFF.